This entry lists 27 T cell receptor beta chains sequenced from one sample in a study of control samples from healthy donors and cancer patients. Sequencing used immunoSEQ multiplex PCR; TCRdb keeps in-frame clones, though not all of them. The top ten hold 12% of the sample, which has about 63,000 clones, about 90% seen once. The sequencing sample was made of PBMCs. The receptors here all came from a woman in her fifties or sixties with lung cancer.

This rearrangement joins TRBV18 to TRBJ1-1; maybe TRBD1 (6 bases). Trimming removed 6 bases at V and 4 bases at J, with 18 bases between. The germline gives CDR1 KGHSH, CDR2 LQKENI. This CDR3 has 15 residues. The CDR3 nucleotides are TGTGCCAGCTCGTTACAGGGAAGAAGCAGCACTGAAGCTTTCTTT. This translates into CASSLQGRSSTEAFF.

This clone was found a few times. CDR3 DNA sequence: TGTGCCAGCAGGCCCTACAAGGGGGACCATTATGGCTACACCTTC. Amino acid sequence: CASRPYKGDHYGYTF. The chain combines TRBV6-5 with TRBJ1-2; tentatively, D is TRBD1 (6 bases). The V and J ends lost 6 bases and 5 bases respectively, with 19 bases between them. The CDR3 runs to 15 residues. CDR1 is MNHEY and CDR2 is SVGAGI in the germline V gene.

The chain combines TRBV5-8 with TRBJ1-2, with D tentatively TRBD1 (5 bases). The CDR3 extends over 13 amino acids. The ends were cut back, 4 bases at V and 5 bases at J, with 12 bases in the middle. CDR1 SGHTS and CDR2 YDEGEE come from the germline V gene. Here the CDR3 reads CASSIQVAYGYTF. The CDR3 nucleotides read TGTGCCAGCAGCATACAGGTGGCTTATGGCTACACCTTC.

The V call is TRBV12-3 or TRBV12-4, the J call TRBJ1-5; no definite D call. The CDR3 contains 13 residues. The germline V and J ends were trimmed by 3 bases and 3 bases, with 6 bases remaining between them. The CDR3: CASSLVPNQPQHF. The DNA for the CDR3 is TGTGCCAGCAGTTTGGTCCCCAATCAGCCCCAGCATTTT.

The rearrangement joins TRBV5-1 to TRBJ2-3; 10 nucleotides align to TRBD2. Germline assignment: CDR1 SGHRS and CDR2 YFSETQ. CDR3 length: 17 residues. V dropped 2 bases and J dropped 1; count of bases not matched to a gene: 7. The CDR3 here is CASSFLAGARGTDTQYF. The CDR3, as DNA: TGCGCCAGCAGCTTTCTAGCGGGAGCCAGGGGCACAGATACGCAGTATTTT.

This clone was seen a single time. The CDR3 here is CASSFEGGWGSQETQYF. The CDR3 coding sequence is TGTGCCAGCAGTTTTGAAGGGGGCTGGGGGTCCCAAGAGACCCAGTACTTC. The chain uses TRBV27 and TRBJ2-5; 7 bases match TRBD1. CDR1 is MNHEY, CDR2 SMNVEV, per germline (reference sequence). CDR3 length: 17 amino acids. The junction had 11 bases not matched to a gene; V was cut back by 3 bases and J by 1 base.

This chain uses TRBV18 with TRBJ1-6, with 7 bases that match TRBD1. Trimming removed 5 bases from V and 10 bases from J; junction bases left unmatched: 8. Germline lookup yields CDR1 KGHSH and CDR2 LQKENI. The CDR3 consists of 14 residues. CDR3 nucleotide sequence: TGTGCCAGCTCATTAGGCCAGGGGGTCTCACCCCTCCACTTT. This gives the protein CASSLGQGVSPLHF.

This chain links TRBV20-1 with TRBJ1-5; D is unclear. V was pared by 3 bases and J by 6 bases, with 9 bases between. Germline assignment: CDR1 DFQATT and CDR2 SNEGSKA (reference sequence). CDR3 size: 12 residues. CDR3 nucleotide sequence: TGCAGTGCTAGTCGACGTGGTCAGCCCCAGCATTTT. Translation: CSASRRGQPQHF.

V usage is TRBV18 and J usage is TRBJ2-1; D is possibly TRBD1 (6 bases). The ends were cut back, 2 bases at V and 4 bases at J, with 12 bases in the middle. The CDR3 is made up of 15 amino acids. The V gene's germline CDR1 is KGHSH and CDR2 LQKENI. As DNA, the CDR3 is TGTGCCAGCTCACCATACAGGGAAGGGTACAATGAGCAGTTCTTC. This sequence encodes CASSPYREGYNEQFF.

The rearrangement uses TRBV24-1 and TRBJ1-3; weak D call: TRBD1 (5 bases). V gave up 4 bases and J gave up 0 bases, with 9 bases separating them. Per the germline V gene, CDR1 is KGHDR and CDR2 is SFDVKD. The CDR3 extends over 15 amino acids. The CDR3 reads CATSEGAGSGNTIYF. The DNA for the CDR3 is TGTGCCACCAGTGAAGGGGCAGGCTCTGGAAACACCATATATTTT.

The CDR3, as DNA: TGTGCCAGCAATCCAGACAGCGGAGGGGCCAACACCATATATTTT. Amino acids: CASNPDSGGANTIYF. The chain carries TRBV2 and TRBJ1-3, with TRBD1 as a possible D gene (5 bases). From germline, CDR1 is SNHLY and CDR2 FYNNEI. V was clipped by 7 bases and J by 7 bases, with 20 bases between them. The CDR3 runs to 15 residues.

The chain is built from TRBV11-3 and TRBJ2-1; D is possibly TRBD2 (5 bases). The V gene's germline CDR1 is SGHNT and CDR2 YENEEA. Trimming took off 3 bases at V and 9 bases at J, with 15 bases between the two ends. This CDR3 has 14 residues. The CDR3 nucleotides read TGTGCCAGCAGCTTTACCGGACTCAACGGTGAGCAGTTCTTC. Its translation is CASSFTGLNGEQFF.

This rearrangement joins TRBV6-5 to TRBJ2-5; D is possibly TRBD2 (5 bases). CDR1 is MNHEY, CDR2 SVGAGI, per germline. With 8 bases removed from V and 7 bases from J, the gap between germline ends came to 11 bases. The CDR3 runs 11 residues. Here the CDR3 DNA reads TGTGCCAGCTCCGAGAGCGGGACCCAGTACTTC. This encodes CASSESGTQYF.

CDR3 loop: CATSRPGGSGEKLFF. DNA for the CDR3: TGTGCCACCAGCAGGCCAGGGGGTAGCGGTGAAAAACTGTTTTTT. The chain uses TRBV15 and TRBJ1-4; 7 nucleotides align to TRBD1. CDR1 is LNHNV, CDR2 YYDKDF, per germline (reference sequence). The CDR3 loop spans 15 amino acids. The V and J ends lost 3 bases and 7 bases, in that order; junction bases with no gene match: 8.

This clone was found once. The CDR3 spells CASSVDDPGQPNTEAFF. The CDR3, as DNA: TGTGCCAGCAGCGTTGATGACCCGGGACAGCCGAACACTGAAGCTTTCTTT. The V gene is TRBV11-2, the J gene TRBJ1-1; 7 bases line up with TRBD1. Per the germline V gene, CDR1 is SGHAT and CDR2 is FQNNGV. The CDR3 is 17 residues long. Unmatched junction bases numbered 13, after V lost 5 bases and J lost 1 base.

The chain links TRBV5-1 to TRBJ1-2; 10 bases agree with TRBD1. The CDR3 has 14 amino acids. Losses at the gene ends were 4 bases for V and 7 bases for J; bases not matched to a gene: 7. Germline loops: CDR1 SGHRS, CDR2 YFSETQ. DNA of the CDR3: TGCGCCAGCAGCCGGGACAGGGGTTTAGTTGGCTACACCTTC. Its protein is CASSRDRGLVGYTF. Full variable domain (outside the CDR3, taken from reference TRBV5-1 and TRBJ1-2): KAGVTQTPRYLIKTRGQQVTLSCSPISGHRSVSWYQQTPGQGLQFLFEYFSETQRNKGNFPGRFSGRQFSNSRSEMNVSTLELGDSALYLCASSRDRGLVGYTFGSGTRLTVV.

This clone turned up a few times. The genes are TRBV7-9 and TRBJ1-4; D might be TRBD1 (6 bases). Germline values: CDR1 SEHNR, CDR2 FQNEAQ (reference sequence). The CDR3 contains 14 residues. The V end lost 5 bases, the J end lost 3 bases, and 10 bases lay between the germline ends. CDR3: CASSPTGANEKLFF. DNA for the CDR3: TGTGCCAGCAGCCCGACAGGAGCTAATGAAAAACTGTTTTTT.

This CDR3 reads CASSEATGSNEKLFF. CDR3 sequence (DNA): TGTGCCAGCAGTGAAGCTACCGGGAGTAATGAAAAACTGTTTTTT. The chain couples TRBV2 to TRBJ1-4; D ambiguous. This CDR3 region has 15 residues. Germline lookup yields CDR1 SNHLY and CDR2 FYNNEI. V was clipped by 0 bases and J by 4 bases, with 9 bases between them.

CDR3 sequence reads: CASSPLSGADSYEQYF. The CDR3 nucleotides read TGTGCCAGCAGCCCCCTAAGCGGGGCGGACTCCTACGAGCAGTACTTC. This sequence joins TRBV11-2 and TRBJ2-7, with 7 bases identical to TRBD2. CDR1 is SGHAT and CDR2 is FQNNGV in the germline V gene. V gave up 5 bases and J gave up 0 bases; unmatched junction bases: 10. The CDR3 length is 16 residues.

This clone was detected once. J is TRBJ2-7 and V is TRBV18; possible D gene TRBD1, 6 bases. With 2 bases removed from V and 7 bases from J, the gap between germline ends came to 9 bases. The CDR3 runs to 12 residues. Germline lookup yields CDR1 KGHSH and CDR2 LQKENI. The CDR3 DNA reads as TGTGCCAGCTCACCAAGGACAGATGAGCAGTACTTC. This encodes CASSPRTDEQYF.

The chain combines TRBV2 with TRBJ2-5, with D unclear. V was trimmed by 4 bases and J by 5 bases, leaving 8 bases between them. Germline CDR1 and CDR2: SNHLY and FYNNEI. This CDR3 region has 12 residues. CDR3 nucleotides: TGTGCCAGCAGTGGGAGTCGGGAGACCCAGTACTTC. Translation: CASSGSRETQYF.

The chain links TRBV3-1 (or the pseudogene TRBV3-2) to TRBJ1-3; TRBD1 agrees at 9 bases. CDR3 size: 17 residues. CDR1 LGHDT and CDR2 YNNKEL come from the germline V gene (reference sequence). V lost 4 bases, J lost 0 bases, and 7 bases stayed unmatched. As DNA, the CDR3 is TGTGCCAGCAGCCCGTCATCGACAGGGGGCTCTGGAAACACCATATATTTT. This translates into CASSPSSTGGSGNTIYF.

This sequence joins TRBV5-1 and TRBJ2-1; 11 bases fit TRBD2. V lost 6 bases and J lost 7; bases outside the gene matches: 12. Per the germline V gene, CDR1 is SGHRS and CDR2 is YFSETQ. The CDR3 contains 16 residues. The CDR3 DNA reads as TGCGCCAGCACCAGGACTAGCGGGCCTCTGGGGAATGAGCAGTTCTTC. Protein sequence: CASTRTSGPLGNEQFF.

As DNA, the CDR3 is TGTGCCAGCAGGATTTCTAGGAATCACGAGCAGTACTTC. Translating it yields CASRISRNHEQYF. The chain links TRBV27 to TRBJ2-7, with D unresolved. CDR3 length: 13 amino acids. The germline V gene encodes CDR1 MNHEY and CDR2 SMNVEV (reference sequence). Deletions cut 6 bases from V and 5 bases from J, with 14 bases between.

V gene TRBV7-8 combines with J gene TRBJ2-2; maybe TRBD2 (6 bases). The CDR3 loop spans 15 amino acids. Per germline, CDR1 SGHVS and CDR2 FQNEAQ. Trimming removed 5 bases from V and 6 bases from J, with 16 bases in between. The CDR3 sequence is CASSLVTSLSGELFF. The CDR3 DNA reads as TGTGCCAGCAGCCTTGTGACTAGTCTCTCCGGGGAGCTGTTTTTT.

The chain combines TRBV2 with TRBJ1-1, with D perhaps TRBD1 (5 bases). Trimming pared 1 base from V and 3 bases from J, leaving 9 bases between. Germline V gene lookup returns CDR1 SNHLY and CDR2 FYNNEI. This CDR3 comprises 14 residues. This CDR3 is CASSEVWGDTEAFF. The CDR3 DNA reads TGTGCCAGCAGTGAAGTCTGGGGGGACACTGAAGCTTTCTTT.

The chain carries TRBV6-5 and TRBJ2-7; D remains ambiguous. The CDR3 contains 14 residues. CDR1 and CDR2 (germline): MNHEY, SVGAGI. The V end was cut by 2 bases, the J end by 2 bases, with 10 bases between. CDR3 residues: CASSYGLGAYEQYF. CDR3 sequence (DNA): TGTGCCAGCAGTTACGGTCTAGGAGCCTACGAGCAGTACTTC.